A selection of T cell receptor beta chains follows, all from one sample in a study of T cell responses to AZD1222 COVID-19 vaccine. The data were produced by immunoSEQ multiplex PCR, yet TCRdb's version contains in-frame clones alone and is incomplete. The table shows about 150,000 clones, with around 89% occurring only once. The specimen was peripheral blood, collected on day 0 of MenACWY control vaccination. These receptors came from an adult in good health. The CDR3 runs from the conserved cysteine through the conserved F or W. A D gene is named only where the DNA matches it firmly. Clone size is given for some rows only: seen once, a few or many times, or a class if the clone is expanded.

>TRBJ2-5|NA|NA|TRBV15
CATTKQGAKETQYF
TGTGCCACTACTAAACAAGGGGCGAAAGAGACCCAGTACTTC
>TRBJ2-5|TRBD1|NA|TRBV9
CASSAGQGVRETQYF
TGTGCCAGCAGCGCCGGACAGGGGGTAAGGGAGACCCAGTACTTC
>TRBJ2-3|NA|NA|TRBV12-3/TRBV12-4
CASSLGKKDTQYF
TGTGCCAGCAGTTTAGGGAAGAAGGATACGCAGTATTTT
>TRBJ2-7|TRBD2|NA|TRBV7-2
CASSSTGTSGLEQYF
TGTGCCAGCAGCTCCACCGGGACTAGCGGGCTCGAGCAGTACTTC
>TRBJ2-5|TRBD2|NA|TRBV3-1/TRBV3-2
CASSPRGGEETQYF
TGTGCCAGCAGCCCCCGGGGGGGGGAAGAGACCCAGTACTTC
>TRBJ1-1|TRBD1|NA|TRBV4-3
CASSQGQGMSTEAFF
TGCGCCAGCAGCCAAGGACAGGGGATGAGCACTGAAGCTTTCTTT
>TRBJ1-1|TRBD1|NA|TRBV28
CASSTRQGWNTEAFF
TGTGCCAGCAGTACCCGACAGGGGTGGAACACTGAAGCTTTCTTT
>TRBJ1-1|TRBD1|NA|TRBV5-1
CASSTATGGQNTEAFF
TGCGCCAGCAGCACAGCCACAGGGGGCCAAAACACTGAAGCTTTCTTT
>TRBJ2-1|NA|NA|TRBV6-2/TRBV6-3
CASSFRDSYNEQFF
TGTGCCAGCAGTTTCCGGGACTCCTACAATGAGCAGTTCTTC
>TRBJ2-4|NA|NA|TRBV18
CASSPTAGQNIQYF
TGTGCCAGCTCACCAACGGCAGGGCAAAACATTCAGTACTTC
>TRBJ2-6|NA|once|TRBV19
CASSLFSGANVLTF
TGTGCCAGTTCCCTCTTCTCCGGGGCCAACGTCCTGACTTTC
>TRBJ2-5|NA|NA|TRBV5-1
CASSSEGRETQYF
TGCGCCAGCAGCTCGGAGGGGAGGGAGACCCAGTACTTC
>TRBJ2-7|NA|NA|TRBV7-8
CASSYSLDKSHEQYF
TGTGCCAGCAGCTATTCATTAGACAAGAGCCACGAGCAGTACTTC
>TRBJ1-5|TRBD1|NA|TRBV2
CASSPMTGDQPQHF
TGTGCCAGCAGTCCTATGACAGGGGATCAGCCCCAGCATTTT
>TRBJ2-5|NA|NA|TRBV5-8
CASSLNHGGQETQYF
TGTGCCAGCAGCTTGAATCACGGGGGACAAGAGACCCAGTACTTC
>TRBJ2-1|NA|few|TRBV29-1
CSVEDWTGGQFF
TGCAGCGTTGAAGACTGGACGGGCGGGCAGTTCTTC
>TRBJ1-2|NA|NA|TRBV9
CASSSKTGMDGYTF
TGTGCCAGCAGCTCGAAAACAGGGATGGATGGCTACACCTTC
>TRBJ1-4|NA|few|TRBV5-6
CASSLVRRRDEKLFF
TGTGCCAGCAGCTTGGTGCGTCGGCGGGATGAAAAACTGTTTTTT
>TRBJ1-5|NA|NA|TRBV3-1/TRBV3-2
CASSQIGSGAQHF
TGTGCCAGCAGCCAGATTGGGTCCGGGGCCCAGCATTTT
>TRBJ2-2|NA|NA|TRBV5-1
CASSEVVVGTGELFF
TGCGCCAGCAGCGAGGTCGTTGTCGGCACCGGGGAGCTGTTTTTT
>TRBJ1-4|TRBD1|NA|TRBV7-2
CASSLDRYNEKLFF
TGTGCCAGCAGCTTGGACAGGTACAATGAAAAACTGTTTTTT
>TRBJ1-2|NA|once|TRBV19
CASRGEGKDGYTF
TGTGCCAGTAGGGGCGAGGGGAAGGATGGCTACACCTTC
>TRBJ2-3|TRBD2|few|TRBV4-1
CASSPLAGRLPDTQYF
TGCGCCAGCAGCCCATTAGCGGGAAGGCTTCCAGATACGCAGTATTTT
>TRBJ1-2|NA|NA|TRBV7-9
CASSTKNYGYTF
TGTGCCAGCAGCACCAAAAACTATGGCTACACCTTC
>TRBJ2-7|NA|NA|TRBV7-9
CASSLARIQGSHEQYF
TGTGCCAGCAGCTTAGCACGAATACAGGGTAGCCACGAGCAGTACTTC
>TRBJ1-2|NA|NA|TRBV25-1
CASSGGTELYGYTF
TGTGCCAGCAGTGGCGGGACGGAACTTTATGGCTACACCTTC
>TRBJ2-6|NA|NA|TRBV4-3
CASSQGVPGTIPPPGANVLTF
TGCGCCAGCAGCCAAGGGGTTCCCGGGACAATCCCCCCACCTGGGGCCAACGTCCTGACTTTC
>TRBJ2-7|NA|NA|TRBV3-1/TRBV3-2
CASSRQTGSYEQYF
TGTGCCAGCAGCCGCCAGACAGGTTCCTACGAGCAGTACTTC
>TRBJ2-3|TRBD2|NA|TRBV2
CASRKTSGRATDTQYF
TGTGCCAGCAGGAAGACTAGCGGGAGGGCGACAGATACGCAGTATTTT
>TRBJ2-1|NA|NA|TRBV19
CASSIDWGSFYNEQFF
TGTGCCAGTAGTATAGATTGGGGGTCGTTCTACAATGAGCAGTTCTTC
>TRBJ2-1|NA|NA|TRBV12-5
CASGLGADSYNEQFF
TGTGCTAGTGGTTTGGGAGCTGATTCTTACAATGAGCAGTTCTTC
>TRBJ2-1|TRBD2|NA|TRBV5-1
CASSLALAGVSYNEQFF
TGCGCCAGCAGCTTAGCTCTAGCGGGAGTGTCCTACAATGAGCAGTTCTTC